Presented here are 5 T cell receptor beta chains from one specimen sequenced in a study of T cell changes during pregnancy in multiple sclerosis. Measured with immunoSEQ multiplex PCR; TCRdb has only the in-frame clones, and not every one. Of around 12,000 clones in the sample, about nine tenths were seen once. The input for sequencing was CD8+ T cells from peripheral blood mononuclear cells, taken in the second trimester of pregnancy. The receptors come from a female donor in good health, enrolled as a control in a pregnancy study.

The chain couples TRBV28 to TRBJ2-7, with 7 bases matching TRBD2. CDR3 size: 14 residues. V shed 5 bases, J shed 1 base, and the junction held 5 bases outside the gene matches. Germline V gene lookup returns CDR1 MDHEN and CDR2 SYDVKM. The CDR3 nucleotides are TGTGCCAGCAGTCAGACTAGCCCGTCCTACGAGCAGTACTTC. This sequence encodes CASSQTSPSYEQYF.

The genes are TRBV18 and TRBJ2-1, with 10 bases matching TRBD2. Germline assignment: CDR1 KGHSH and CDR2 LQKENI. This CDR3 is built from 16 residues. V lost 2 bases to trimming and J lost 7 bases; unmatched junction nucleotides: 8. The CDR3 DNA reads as TGTGCCAGCTCACCAGTCACTAGCGGGAATTCTAATGAGCAGTTCTTC. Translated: CASSPVTSGNSNEQFF.

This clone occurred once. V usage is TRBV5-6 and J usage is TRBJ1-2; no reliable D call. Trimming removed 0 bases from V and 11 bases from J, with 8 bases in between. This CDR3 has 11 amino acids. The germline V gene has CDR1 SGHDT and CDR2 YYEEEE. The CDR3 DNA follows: TGTGCCAGCAGCTTGGGCGCCGTTTACACCTTC. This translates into CASSLGAVYTF.

The CDR3 spells CASSEAGGSGANVLTF. In DNA, the CDR3 is TGTGCCAGCAGTGAAGCAGGGGGCTCTGGGGCCAACGTCCTGACTTTC. The chain recombines TRBV2 with TRBJ2-6; weak D call: TRBD1 (6 bases). V was pared by 0 bases and J by 0 bases, with 6 bases between. Per the germline V gene, CDR1 is SNHLY and CDR2 is FYNNEI. The CDR3 spans 16 residues.

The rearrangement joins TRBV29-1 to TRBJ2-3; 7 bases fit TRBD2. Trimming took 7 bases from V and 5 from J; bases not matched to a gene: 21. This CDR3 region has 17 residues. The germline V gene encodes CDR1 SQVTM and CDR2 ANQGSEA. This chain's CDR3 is CSASASSGVTYGDTQYF. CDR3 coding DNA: TGCAGCGCCTCTGCTTCCAGCGGGGTTACCTATGGAGATACGCAGTATTTT.